The entry below gives a single T cell receptor beta chain sequence along with its context. The antigen is unknown. The germline gives CDR1 SGHAT, CDR2 FQNNGV. The CDR3 runs 15 residues. Deletions cut 7 bases from V and 2 bases from J, with 15 bases between. Peripheral blood came from all dose cohorts at three timepoints. The data are from a study of OX40 agonist ivuxolimab in advanced cancers. In the study overall: Intravenous ivuxolimab was administered to patients every 2 weeks at 0.01 to 10 mg/kg. Study-wide findings and caveats: CD8+ T cells showed, on average, more clonal expansion than CD4+ cells.

TCRdb's table, derived via immunoSEQ multiplex PCR, lists solely in-frame clones and lacks some. Here the sample spans about 98,000 clones, 85% to 95% being singletons. The material was CD4+ or CD8+ T cells sorted from blood, obtained in a trial of the OX40 agonist ivuxolimab. This TCR was sampled from an adult with an advanced solid tumor such as melanoma, head and neck, liver or kidney cancer. This chain links TRBV11-2 with TRBJ1-5, with a weak D call TRBD1 (6 bases). This chain's CDR3 is CASNIPGHCNQPQHF. The CDR3 DNA reads TGTGCCAGCAACATACCGGGACACTGCAATCAGCCCCAGCATTTT.